The 15 T cell receptor beta chains in this list originate from one sample, sequenced in a study of tumor-infiltrating lymphocytes in primary liver carcinoma. Researchers generated TCR beta cDNA from about 0.5 ug of total RNA, relying on a constant-region primer. Three-round nested multiplex PCR performed with slightly modified ARM-PCR produced the TCR beta libraries. Investigators reported that the first two PCR rounds, at 10 cycles each, used TRBV1-TRBV30 forward primers with a C-beta reverse primer. MiXCR, run by TCRdb on the multiplex PCR reads, gives a single entry per CDR3 protein. Among 95,000 to 100,000 distinct CDR3 sequences listed, about two thirds were seen once. DNA and RNA were both co-extracted from approximately 22-30 mg of bulk tissue that had not been sorted. Source material: liver tumor tissue from sampling region 2. Described subset: tumor region T2, inferior pole. The receptor source for this set is a woman aged 55-75 years with primary liver carcinoma and hepatitis B virus infection.

Turning to this clonotype: Since a much larger clone is just one base distant, this may be a read error. The chain joins TRBV29-1 to TRBJ2-6; no clear D. V was cut by 3 bases and J by 3 bases, with 9 bases left in between. The CDR3 consists of 14 residues. In germline, CDR1 is SQVTM, CDR2 ANQGSEA. The CDR3 DNA reads as TGCAGCGTTGACGGCATGGATGGGGCCAACGTCCTGACTTTC. This encodes CSVDGMDGANVLTF.

Concerning this clonotype itself: A much larger clone differs from this one at a single base, so this may be a read error. The rearrangement joins TRBV14 to TRBJ1-2; 8 bases align to TRBD1. The CDR3 consists of 13 residues. Germline CDR1 SGHDN, CDR2 FVKESK. The CDR3 DNA sequence: TGTGCCAGCAGCTTTGACAGGGGCTATGACTACACCTTC. Translation: CASSFDRGYDYTF.

About this clonotype itself: A much more abundant neighbour one base away suggests this may be a read error. The chain is built from TRBV5-8 and TRBJ2-3, with D possibly matching TRBD2 (5 bases). The CDR3 extends over 15 amino acids. Germline-derived CDR1 and CDR2 are SGHTS and YDEGEE. The V and J ends lost 2 bases and 5 bases respectively, with 15 bases between them. The CDR3: CASSFGLVGEDTQYF. The CDR3 nucleotides are TGTGCCAGCAGCTTCGGGCTAGTGGGAGAAGATACGCAGTATTTT.

This clonotype was found a few times. A much larger clone differs from this one at a single base, so this may be a read error. The chain combines TRBV12-3 or TRBV12-4 with TRBJ1-5; D is possibly TRBD1 (6 bases). The CDR3 covers 15 residues. The CDR3 DNA reads TGTGCCAACAGTTCCCCCACGGGGGCCTCTCAGCCCCAGCATTTT. Amino acids: CANSSPTGASQPQHF.

In its sample, this clonotype was seen a few times. A much larger clone lies a single base off, so this may be a read error. This sequence joins TRBV10-3 and TRBJ2-3; possible D gene TRBD1, 6 bases. Germline V CDR1 and CDR2: ENHRY, SYGVKD. The CDR3 consists of 11 residues. Here the CDR3 DNA reads TGTGTCACTACACAGGGCGATACGCAGTATTTT. Its translation is CVTTQGDTQYF.

For this clonotype: The junction shows a germline mismatch at one end, possibly a read error. The gene calls are TRBV4-1 and TRBJ2-7; a possible D gene is TRBD2 (7 bases). Germline lookup yields CDR1 MGHRA and CDR2 YSYEKL. The CDR3 contains 16 residues. The CDR3 spells CASGQGGGSGSREQYF. The CDR3 nucleotides read TGCGCCAGCGGCCAAGGGGGGGGCAGTGGCTCTCGTGAGCAGTACTTC.

This clonotype was seen ten or more times. The chain uses TRBV7-9 and TRBJ2-5, with D possibly being TRBD2 (5 bases). With 1 base removed from V and 5 bases from J, the gap between germline ends came to 14 bases. Germline V gene data show CDR1 as SEHNR and CDR2 as FQNEAQ (reference sequence). The CDR3 has 15 residues. The CDR3, as DNA: TGTGCCAGCAGCTTAGGACTATCCGTGGGGGAGACCCAGTACTTC. Its translation: CASSLGLSVGETQYF.

This clonotype was counted between two and nine times. Germline and junction disagree at one end, which may indicate a read error. V and J are TRBV6-2 or TRBV6-3 and TRBJ2-7; the match to TRBD2 covers 7 bases. Germline V CDR1 and CDR2: MNHEY, SVGEGT. The CDR3 totals 15 residues. The CDR3 loop reads CASSAPRRGIYKQYF. Written as DNA, the CDR3 is TGTGCCAGCAGTGCCCCGCGGCGGGGGATCTACAAGCAGTACTTC.

This clonotype was detected ten times or more. The chain is built from TRBV5-4 and TRBJ2-3, with unresolved D. V dropped 5 bases and J dropped 2 bases, with 9 bases sitting between them. The CDR3 has 13 residues. Per the germline V gene, CDR1 is SGHNT and CDR2 is YYREEE (reference sequence). The CDR3: CASSIEPTDTQYF. CDR3 sequence (DNA): TGTGCCAGCAGTATCGAACCCACAGATACGCAGTATTTT. Complete variable domain (other parts from reference TRBV5-4 and TRBJ2-3): ETGVTQSPTHLIKTRGQQVTLRCSSQSGHNTVSWYQQALGQGPQFIFQYYREEENGRGNFPPRFSGLQFPNYSSELNVNALELDDSALYLCASSIEPTDTQYFGPGTRLTVL.

As regards this clonotype: The CDR3 carries no conserved terminal phenylalanine or tryptophan, so it likely arises from a read error. This chain connects TRBV24-1 to TRBJ1-6; tentatively, D is TRBD1 (6 bases). From germline, CDR1 is KGHDR and CDR2 SFDVKD. The CDR3 length is 16 residues. CDR3 amino acids: CATSDLHNRDNSPLHS. CDR3 in DNA: TGTGCCACCAGTGATTTGCATAACAGGGATAATTCACCTCTCCACTCT.

DNA of the CDR3: TGTGCCAGCGGCCGAGGGGGCTCTTTTTTCGCGAACACCGGGGAGCTGTTTTTT. It is translated as CASGRGGSFFANTGELFF. The chain is built from TRBV11-2 and TRBJ2-2, with 7 bases matching TRBD1. CDR1 is SGHAT and CDR2 is FQNNGV in the germline V gene. CDR3 length: 18 amino acids. V shed 8 bases and J 0 bases; nucleotides not matched to a gene: 15.

For this clonotype: At one end, the junction sequence differs from germline, possibly due to a read error. The genes are TRBV11-2 and TRBJ2-1; a possible D gene is TRBD1 (5 bases). This CDR3 comprises 12 residues. Looked up from germline, CDR1 is SGHAT and CDR2 is FQNNGV. The CDR3 DNA reads as TGTGCTGGCAGCTTAGGGGTATATGACCAGTTCTTC. Amino acids: CAGSLGVYDQFF.

The sample holds a few counts of this clonotype. This chain links TRBV7-3 with TRBJ2-1, with 7 bases identical to TRBD1. Germline assignment: CDR1 SGHTA and CDR2 FQGTGA. V shed 1 base, J shed 10 bases, and the junction held 4 bases outside the gene matches. The CDR3 has 13 amino acids. This CDR3 reads CASSLRQGQEQFF. In nucleotides, the CDR3 is TGTGCCAGCAGCTTAAGACAGGGCCAGGAGCAGTTCTTC.

Of note for this clonotype: One junction end disagrees with the germline gene, perhaps due to a read error. This chain connects TRBV30 to TRBJ2-6; tentatively, D is TRBD1 (5 bases). CDR1 is GTSNPN and CDR2 is SVGIG in the germline V gene (reference sequence). CDR3 length equals 14 residues. The CDR3 DNA reads as TGTGCCTGGAGTAGGGGCTCTGGGGCCAACATCCTGACTTTC. The encoded protein is CAWSRGSGANILTF.

This rearrangement joins TRBV21-1 to TRBJ2-5; the listed D gene, TRBD2, was not tested against the DNA. TRBV21-1 is a pseudogene locus. This CDR3 spans 16 amino acids. The CDR3 DNA sequence: TGTGCCGGCGACGACCGGCTAGCGGGAGGGCCGGAGACCCAGTACTTC. Its protein product is CAGDDRLAGGPETQYF.